These T cell receptor beta chains were read from a single sample in a study of breast tumors, draining lymph nodes, adjacent tissues. TCRdb reanalysed the multiplex PCR reads using MiXCR and keeps one entry per CDR3 protein. In the table there are about 180,000 distinct CDR3 sequences, approximately 33% of which are singletons. Sequencing input: axillary lymph node tissue. The receptor source for this set is a female donor with breast cancer. Some clones in this sample may be carry-over from other donors' samples. Both conserved end residues are part of each CDR3. D genes are given only for firm matches. Clone size is shown for a subset of rows, as once, few, many or a class of expanded clone.

clone_size d_call j_call v_call cdr3_nt cdr3_aa
few TRBD2 TRBJ2-7 TRBV6-1 TGTGCCAGCAGTGACAGGACTAGTGTCTACGAGCAGTACTTC CASSDRTSVYEQYF
many NA TRBJ1-2 TRBV19 TGTGCCAGTAGTATAAACACGGGAGACTATGGCTACACCTTC CASSINTGDYGYTF
few TRBD1 TRBJ2-2 TRBV6-2/TRBV6-3 TGTGCCAGCAGATGGGGGCTCCTGGACAGGGATTACACCGGGGAGCTGTTTTTT CASRWGLLDRDYTGELFF
NA NA TRBJ1-3 TRBV20-1 TGCAGTGCTAGAGTGGTGCGACTAGCGGGAAACACCATATATTTT CSARVVRLAGNTIYF
once NA TRBJ1-4 TRBV13 TGTGCCAGCAGCGAAGAGGGGGTTGGGAATGAAAAACTGTTTTTT CASSEEGVGNEKLFF
many NA TRBJ2-5 TRBV2 TGTGCCAGCAGTGAAGCTCTCGGGTATGAGACCCAGTACTTC CASSEALGYETQYF
NA NA TRBJ1-5 TRBV10-3 TGTGCCATCAGTGATGAGCGCCTAAGCACAGGTACGCAGCATTTT CAISDERLSTGTQHF
many NA TRBJ1-2 TRBV9 TGTGCCAGCAGGGGACCTGGGGGGAACTATGGCTACACCTTC CASRGPGGNYGYTF
many NA TRBJ2-5 TRBV6-6 TGTGCCAGCAGTAAGGACAGATTACAAGAGACCCAGTACTTC CASSKDRLQETQYF
many NA TRBJ2-7 TRBV6-5 TGTGCCAGCAGTTACTCACCGGCTACTTCCTACGAGCAGTACTTC CASSYSPATSYEQYF
NA NA TRBJ2-5 TRBV9 TGTGCCAGCAGCGTCGCAGATGTTGGGGTTAGAGTAGGGACCCAGTACTTC CASSVADVGVRVGTQYF
NA NA TRBJ1-3 TRBV4-2 TGTGCCAGCAGCTCCCAGGACGGGTATGGCTACACCATATATTTT CASSSQDGYGYTIYF
NA TRBD1 TRBJ1-2 TRBV7-2 TGTGCCAGCAGCGACAGGGAAGACTATGGCTACACCTTC CASSDREDYGYTF
many TRBD1 TRBJ2-7 TRBV19 TGTGCCAGTAGTCCCCGGGACAGGGACCACGAGCAGTACTTC CASSPRDRDHEQYF
many TRBD2 TRBJ2-1 TRBV19 TGTGCCAGTAGTATTTGGACTAGCGGGGGCAATGAGCAGTTCTTC CASSIWTSGGNEQFF
many NA TRBJ2-7 TRBV11-2 TGTGCCAGCAGCTTTTTGGGGAGCTTTGGGCAGTACTTC CASSFLGSFGQYF
many NA TRBJ2-7 TRBV6-1 TGTGCCAGCATGAGTGGGTCCCGCTACGAGCAGTACTTC CASMSGSRYEQYF
many NA TRBJ1-4 TRBV12-3/TRBV12-4 TGTGCCAGCAGTCTCTTCCGGACAGCGGATGAAAAACTGTTTTTT CASSLFRTADEKLFF
NA TRBD1 TRBJ2-1 TRBV18 TGTGCCAGCTCGCAAGGACAGGAGCCCTACAATGAGCAGTTCTTC CASSQGQEPYNEQFF
many TRBD2 TRBJ2-1 TRBV29-1 TGCAGCGTTCGGGGGGGTGACTACAATGAGCAGTTCTTC CSVRGGDYNEQFF
many TRBD1 TRBJ2-5 TRBV7-7 TGTGCTAGCAGCTTAGGACAGGGCAAGGAGACCCAGTACTTC CASSLGQGKETQYF
many TRBD1 TRBJ2-7 TRBV6-2/TRBV6-3 TGTGCCAGCAGCCGCGGGACAGGGACTAACGAGCAGTACTTC CASSRGTGTNEQYF
many TRBD2 TRBJ2-7 TRBV30 TGTGCCTGGAAGATACTAGCGGGGCCCACCGCGGGCTACGAGCAGTACTTC CAWKILAGPTAGYEQYF
many NA TRBJ1-3 TRBV20-1 TGCAGTGCTAGACAGGGAAACACCATATATTTT CSARQGNTIYF
many NA TRBJ1-3 TRBV7-9 TGTGCCAGCAGCAATAGGGGAGGGCCTGGAAACACCATATATTTT CASSNRGGPGNTIYF
many NA TRBJ2-5 TRBV11-2 TGTGCCAGCAGCTTAGGGGGGACCCAGTACTTC CASSLGGTQYF
once TRBD2 TRBJ2-4 TRBV19 TGTGCCGGTAGTATAGAAAGCCCCGGGACTAGCGGGACCAAAAACATTCAGTACTTC CAGSIESPGTSGTKNIQYF
NA TRBD2 TRBJ2-5 TRBV7-7 TGTGCTAGAGAAATAGCGGGGCCTTCGGAGACCCAGTACTTC CAREIAGPSETQYF
NA NA TRBJ1-5 TRBV12-3/TRBV12-4 TGTGCCTCCTCTCCCGGGGTAGGGGGCAATCAGCCCCAGCATTTT CASSPGVGGNQPQHF
many TRBD1 TRBJ2-5 TRBV5-5 TGTGCCAGCAGCCGGGACAGGGCGGCACGCGAGACCCAGTACTTC CASSRDRAARETQYF
NA NA TRBJ2-3 TRBV20-1 TGCAGTGCTAGCGGGGATGACACAGATACGCAGTATTTT CSASGDDTDTQYF
few NA TRBJ2-2 TRBV4-1 TGCGCCAGCAGCCGAGATCGACAGCATCGGTACACCGGGGAGCTGTTTTTT CASSRDRQHRYTGELFF
many NA TRBJ1-2 TRBV13 TGTGCCAGCAGCTTAGGGGCCCTTAACTATGGCTACACCTTC CASSLGALNYGYTF
many NA TRBJ2-2 TRBV12-5 TGTGCTAGTGGTTTGGTGACAGGGAACACCGGGGAGCTGTTTTTT CASGLVTGNTGELFF
NA TRBD1 TRBJ1-4 TRBV28 TGTGCCAGCAGTTTCGGGACAGGGACTGAAAAACTGTTTTTT CASSFGTGTEKLFF
many NA TRBJ2-6 TRBV30 TGTGCCTGGAGGACTTGGGGCGAAGGGGCCAACGTCCTGACTTTC CAWRTWGEGANVLTF
few NA TRBJ2-7 TRBV19 TGTGCCGGTAGTATCTCCGGACTGACTTATGGGACCTACGAGCAGTACTTC CAGSISGLTYGTYEQYF
many TRBD1 TRBJ2-6 TRBV12-3/TRBV12-4 TGTGCCAGCAGTACAGGACAGGGTGATAGCTCTGGGGCCAACGTCCTGACTTTC CASSTGQGDSSGANVLTF
NA NA TRBJ1-5 TRBV6-1 TGTGCCGCGGGGGTGACCGGTGGAAAACAGCCCCAGCATTTT CAAGVTGGKQPQHF
many NA TRBJ1-2 TRBV20-1 TGCAGTGCTAGAGATCACCCCTCGTCAGGCGGCTACACCTTC CSARDHPSSGGYTF
many NA TRBJ1-2 TRBV5-1 TGCGCCAGCAGCGCCGGTACAGGGTATGGCTACACCTTC CASSAGTGYGYTF
few TRBD2 TRBJ2-1 TRBV3-1 TGTGCCAGCAGCCCCACCTCCGGACTAGCGGGAGGCAATGAGCAGTTCTTC CASSPTSGLAGGNEQFF